The clone carrying this T cell receptor beta chain was counted between two and nine times. Its specificity is not known. There are 16 residues in the CDR3. Trimming removed 2 bases from V and 13 bases from J; junction bases left unmatched: 12. These data originate in a study of post-analysis software for immune sequencing data. Study-level findings and limits: Same-batch samples co-clustered strongly by F measure. Among multiple sclerosis patients, normalized Chao1 diversity was significantly below that of controls. In patients, TRBV5-6, TRBV5-1 and TRBV20-1 belonged to five or six TRBV segments found more frequently than in controls.

Unique molecular identifiers had been added to the TCR beta cDNA libraries. MiXCR, applied by TCRdb to the PCR reads, yields one record per CDR3 protein. The data show a few hundred thousand distinct CDR3 sequences, less than 40% seen once. The receptor was derived from a girl under 18 with multiple sclerosis. V and J are TRBV12-3 or TRBV12-4 and TRBJ1-6; 9 positions agree with TRBD1. Sample: blood. In DNA, the CDR3 is TGTGCCAGCAGTTTAAGTAGGGGACAGGGCCAAAGTCCCCTCCACTTT. It encodes CASSLSRGQGQSPLHF.